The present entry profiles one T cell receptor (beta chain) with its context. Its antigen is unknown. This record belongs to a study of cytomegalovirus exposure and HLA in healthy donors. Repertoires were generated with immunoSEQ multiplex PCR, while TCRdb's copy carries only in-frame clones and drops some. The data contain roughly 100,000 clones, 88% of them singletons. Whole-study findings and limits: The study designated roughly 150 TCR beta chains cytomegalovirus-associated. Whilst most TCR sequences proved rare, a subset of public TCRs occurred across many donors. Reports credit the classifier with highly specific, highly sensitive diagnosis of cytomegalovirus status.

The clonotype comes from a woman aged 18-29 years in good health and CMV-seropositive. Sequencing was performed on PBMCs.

CDR3 DNA sequence: TGTGCCAGCGAGAAGGGACAGGGGTATGAAAAACTGTTTTTT. Its translation: CASEKGQGYEKLFF. The J gene is TRBJ1-4, the V gene TRBV28; the match to TRBD1 covers 10 bases. With 8 bases clipped from V and 6 bases from J, the junction kept 6 bases outside the gene matches. CDR1 MDHEN and CDR2 SYDVKM come from the germline V gene. This CDR3 contains 14 residues.